This T cell receptor beta chain is drawn from a study of early stage breast cancer tumors. Study summary: About 70% of the 16 invasive tumors were ER+, PR+ and HER2-.

CDR3 length: 12 residues. Germline lookup yields CDR1 KGHSH and CDR2 LQKENI. V was shortened by 5 bases and J by 3 bases, with 4 bases between the two germline ends. Roughly 19-50 mg of tissue was diced for each tumor. Study observations and caveats: Unsorted bulk genomic DNA sequencing lacked pairing and functional marker data. Tumors had about 2.6-fold higher T cell density than normal breast.

Sequenced by immunoSEQ multiplex PCR; TCRdb stores in-frame clones only, minus some. Here the sample spans roughly 30,000 clones, roughly 55% being singletons. This clone was seen only a few times. Its antigen is undetermined. This receptor was obtained from a person between 50 and 60 years old with breast cancer. The sample consisted of breast tumor tissue. V and J are TRBV18 and TRBJ2-2; D is undetermined. The CDR3: CASSGDTGELFF. The CDR3 DNA sequence: TGTGCCAGCTCAGGGGACACCGGGGAGCTGTTTTTT.